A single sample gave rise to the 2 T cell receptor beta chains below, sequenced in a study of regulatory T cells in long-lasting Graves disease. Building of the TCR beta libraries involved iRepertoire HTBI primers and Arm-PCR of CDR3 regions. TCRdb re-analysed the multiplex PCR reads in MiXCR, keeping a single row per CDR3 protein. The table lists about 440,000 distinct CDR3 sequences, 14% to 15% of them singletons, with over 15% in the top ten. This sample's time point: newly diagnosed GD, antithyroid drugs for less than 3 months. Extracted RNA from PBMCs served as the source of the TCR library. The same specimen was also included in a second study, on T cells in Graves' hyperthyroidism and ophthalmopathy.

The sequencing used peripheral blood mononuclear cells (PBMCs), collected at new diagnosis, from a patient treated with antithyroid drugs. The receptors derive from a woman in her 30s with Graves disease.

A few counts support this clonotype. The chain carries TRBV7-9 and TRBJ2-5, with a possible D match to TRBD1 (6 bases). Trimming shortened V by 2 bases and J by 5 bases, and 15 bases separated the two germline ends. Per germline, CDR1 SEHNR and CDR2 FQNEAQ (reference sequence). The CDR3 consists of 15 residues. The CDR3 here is CASSLTGLRSETQYF. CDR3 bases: TGTGCCAGCAGCTTAACAGGGTTAAGATCGGAGACCCAGTACTTC.

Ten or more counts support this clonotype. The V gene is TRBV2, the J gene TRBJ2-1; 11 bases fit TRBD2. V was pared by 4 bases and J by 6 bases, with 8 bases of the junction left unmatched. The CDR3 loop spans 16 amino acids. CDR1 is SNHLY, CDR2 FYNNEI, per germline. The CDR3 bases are TGTGCCAGCAGTGGGGGGGCTAGCGGGAGGTTCAATGAGCAGTTCTTC. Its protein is CASSGGASGRFNEQFF.